This T cell receptor (beta chain) is drawn from a study of glioma-infiltrating T cells. This clonotype was counted many times. V lost 6 bases to trimming and J lost 9 bases, with 21 bases between them. Germline CDR1 MNHNS, CDR2 SASEGT. The CDR3 contains 15 residues. The iRepertoire nested amplicon-rescue multiplex PCR amplified TCR alpha and beta CDR3s from RNA. In TCRdb, the multiplex PCR reads were re-called with MiXCR into one record per CDR3 protein. The data show over 70,000 distinct CDR3 sequences, under 30% seen once. Sequencing used glioma tissue, nonneoplastic brain tissue, or PBMCs (not recorded which). The TCR sequence derives from a human donor with low-grade glioma or glioblastoma, undergoing nonglioma brain surgery, or in good health (not recorded which). The chain couples TRBV6-1 to TRBJ2-1, with D possibly being TRBD2 (6 bases). In DNA, the CDR3 is TGTGCCAGCAGCCCCCCACGGGCGGAGGGAGGTGAGCAGTTCTTC. Protein: CASSPPRAEGGEQFF.